The 9 T cell receptor beta chains in this list originate from one sample, sequenced in a study of blood T cell repertoires in COVID-19. The data were produced by immunoSEQ multiplex PCR, yet TCRdb's version contains in-frame clones alone and is incomplete. The sample holds 250,000 to 350,000 clones, roughly nine tenths seen once. The sequencing input was peripheral blood. The source is a woman between 45 and 65 years old who had recovered from COVID-19.

DNA of the CDR3: TGTGCCAGTAGTCTCTCGGGAGGGCCGGGAGATACGCAGTATTTT. Translated, it gives CASSLSGGPGDTQYF. The chain recombines TRBV19 with TRBJ2-3; 8 positions agree with TRBD2. The CDR3 totals 15 residues. CDR1 and CDR2 (germline): LNHDA, SQIVND (reference sequence). Losses at the gene ends were 5 bases for V and 5 bases for J; bases not matched to a gene: 9.

This clone is a singleton in its sample. J is TRBJ2-5 and V is TRBV7-2; D unclear. CDR1 is SGHTA, CDR2 FQGNSA, per germline. V was pared by 3 bases and J by 5 bases, with 4 bases between. This CDR3 spans 11 amino acids. The CDR3, as DNA: TGTGCCAGCAGCTTCTACGAGACCCAGTACTTC. Translating gives CASSFYETQYF.

This chain connects TRBV7-9 to TRBJ2-5; tentative D call: TRBD2 (7 bases). Germline V CDR1 and CDR2: SEHNR, FQNEAQ (reference sequence). V was shortened by 6 bases and J by 5 bases, with 13 bases between the two germline ends. This CDR3 is 13 amino acids long. The CDR3 here is CASRLEGGETQYF. The CDR3 coding sequence is TGTGCCAGCAGATTGGAGGGGGGGGAGACCCAGTACTTC.

This clone is a singleton in its sample. The CDR3 DNA follows: TGCGCCAGCACCAATCCCGGGACACTCTACAATGAGCAGTTCTTC. It encodes CASTNPGTLYNEQFF. This chain joins TRBV4-1 and TRBJ2-1; perhaps TRBD1 as D (6 bases). There are 15 residues in the CDR3. V lost 7 bases and J 3 bases, leaving 16 bases between the germline ends. Per the germline V gene, CDR1 is MGHRA and CDR2 is YSYEKL.

This chain joins TRBV9 and TRBJ2-2; no clear D. The length of the CDR3 is 16 residues. The germline V gene encodes CDR1 SGDLS and CDR2 YYNGEE. Trimming stripped 3 bases from V and 1 base from J, with 13 bases between. The DNA of the CDR3 is TGTGCCAGCAGCGAGAGGTGGAGAGGGAACACCGGGGAGCTGTTTTTT. This gives the protein CASSERWRGNTGELFF. The whole variable domain, remainder taken from reference TRBV9 and TRBJ2-2, is DSGVTQTPKHLITATGQRVTLRCSPRSGDLSVYWYQQSLDQGLQFLIQYYNGEERAKGNILERFSAQQFPDLHSELNLSSLELGDSALYFCASSERWRGNTGELFFGEGSRLTVL.

V gene TRBV19 combines with J gene TRBJ2-1, with a tentative D call TRBD1 (5 bases). The germline V and J ends were trimmed by 6 bases and 6 bases, with 21 bases remaining between them. This CDR3 has 16 residues. Per the germline V gene, CDR1 is LNHDA and CDR2 is SQIVND (reference sequence). In DNA form, the CDR3 reads TGTGCCAGTAGGGGGCTGGTTGAACCTGGGGCCAATGAGCAGTTCTTC. Translation gives CASRGLVEPGANEQFF.

The V and J genes are TRBV6-4 and TRBJ2-7, with 10 bases lining up with TRBD2. CDR1 and CDR2 from the germline V gene are MRHNA and SNTAGT. J lost 1 base, V lost 3 bases, and 6 bases had no gene match. The CDR3 extends over 16 amino acids. CDR3 region: CASSEWGLALSYEQYF. Here the CDR3 DNA reads TGTGCCAGCAGTGAGTGGGGACTAGCGCTATCCTACGAGCAGTACTTC.

The chain combines TRBV7-6 with TRBJ2-3, with a weak D call TRBD1 (6 bases). Germline CDR1 reads SGHVS; CDR2 reads FNYEAQ. The CDR3 runs 12 residues. V lost 5 bases, J lost 4 bases, and 7 bases lay in between. The CDR3 is CASSRTADTQYF. Here the CDR3 DNA reads TGTGCCAGCAGCCGGACAGCAGATACGCAGTATTTT. The variable domain in full, completed from reference TRBV7-6 and TRBJ2-3, reads GAGVSQSPRYKVTKRGQDVALRCDPISGHVSLYWYRQALGQGPEFLTYFNYEAQQDKSGLPNDRFSAERPEGSISTLTIQRTEQRDSAMYRCASSRTADTQYFGPGTRLTVL.

The genes are TRBV6-5 and TRBJ1-2, with 8 bases aligning to TRBD1. This CDR3 is 13 amino acids long. Germline trimming cut 6 bases from V and 6 bases from J; bases unmatched to any gene: 6. The germline V gene has CDR1 MNHEY and CDR2 SVGAGI. CDR3 DNA sequence: TGTGCCAGCAGCCCGACAGGGGACCATGGCTACACCTTC. Amino acids: CASSPTGDHGYTF.